Sequencing of this T cell receptor beta chain was carried out in a study of cytomegalovirus exposure and HLA in healthy donors. Study findings and constraints: Previously analyzed data showed that most TCR beta V segments were productive at a frequency of about 87% or about 30%. TCR association rates varied by HLA locus in a later analysis, with DRB1 highest and HLA-C lowest.

With regard to this clone: The antigen remains unidentified.

The PCR employed 60 Vbeta primers together with 13 Jbeta primers. Data came from immunoSEQ multiplex PCR; TCRdb stores just in-frame clones and leaves some out. The sample holds approximately 120,000 clones, less than 80% seen once. This TCR was recovered from a man aged 35 to 55 in good health and CMV-seropositive. Sequencing input: PBMCs.

The CDR3: CASSRREATGELFF. CDR3 coding DNA: TGTGCCAGCAGCCGCCGTGAGGCCACCGGGGAGCTGTTTTTT. The rearrangement joins TRBV7-9 to TRBJ2-2; D not resolved. The germline gives CDR1 SEHNR, CDR2 FQNEAQ (reference sequence). Trimming stripped 5 bases from V and 4 bases from J, with 11 bases between. The CDR3 contains 14 residues.